The rows below give T cell receptor beta chains drawn from one sample of a study of OX40 agonist ivuxolimab in advanced cancers. Assay used: immunoSEQ multiplex PCR; TCRdb lists only in-frame clones, some missing. The profile shows some 45,000 clones, 86% of them singletons. The sample consisted of CD4+ or CD8+ T cells sorted from blood, taken in a trial of the OX40 agonist ivuxolimab. Receptor source: an adult with an advanced solid tumor such as melanoma, head and neck, liver or kidney cancer. The CDR3 runs from the conserved cysteine through the conserved F or W. Each record gives: D gene, J gene, V gene, clone size, CDR3 protein, CDR3 DNA. The D gene is left open where the match is weak. Only some rows state a clone size, as once, few, many or a class for expanded clones.

TRBD1 | TRBJ1-2 | TRBV27 | NA | CASSSGQMKYYGYTF | TGTGCCAGCAGTTCGGGACAGATGAAATACTATGGCTACACCTTC
NA | TRBJ1-2 | TRBV6-9 | few | CASSDSRRQSKYGYTF | TGTGCCAGCAGTGACTCCCGACGACAGTCTAAGTATGGCTACACCTTC
NA | TRBJ1-1 | TRBV21-1 | once | CASPYRGEAFF | TGTGCCAGCCCATATCGGGGCGAAGCTTTCTTT
TRBD1 | TRBJ1-2 | TRBV5-6 | NA | CASSWGQDRGYTF | TGTGCCAGCAGCTGGGGACAGGACCGTGGCTACACCTTC
TRBD2 | TRBJ2-3 | TRBV6-5 | NA | CASSYGPQTREAQYF | TGTGCCAGCAGTTACGGTCCGCAGACCCGGGAGGCGCAGTATTTT
NA | TRBJ1-5 | TRBV30 | NA | CAWSATGQSQPQHF | TGTGCCTGGAGTGCCACGGGGCAAAGTCAGCCCCAGCATTTT
NA | TRBJ2-3 | TRBV18 | NA | CASGDTLSTDTQYF | TGTGCCAGCGGGGACACCCTTAGCACAGATACGCAGTATTTT
NA | TRBJ2-3 | TRBV9 | NA | CASRGRDSTDTQYF | TGTGCCAGCAGAGGTAGGGACAGCACAGATACGCAGTATTTT
NA | TRBJ1-2 | TRBV6-6 | NA | CASLREGYGYTF | TGTGCCAGCCTCAGGGAGGGCTATGGCTACACCTTC
NA | TRBJ2-5 | TRBV4-1 | few | CASSQDPGREETQYF | TGCGCCAGCAGCCAAGATCCGGGCAGGGAGGAGACCCAGTACTTC
NA | TRBJ2-3 | TRBV9 | NA | CASAQGTDTQYF | TGTGCCTCAGCTCAGGGCACAGATACGCAGTATTTT
NA | TRBJ1-1 | TRBV7-9 | NA | CASSLAGGPANTEAFF | TGTGCCAGCAGCTTAGCCGGGGGGCCGGCGAACACTGAAGCTTTCTTT
NA | TRBJ1-2 | TRBV11-2 | NA | CASSLKASPSNYGYTF | TGTGCCAGCAGCTTGAAGGCCAGCCCATCTAACTATGGCTACACCTTC
NA | TRBJ1-6 | TRBV14 | NA | CASSPSAGGSSPLHF | TGTGCCAGCAGCCCCTCCGCCGGCGGAAGCTCACCCCTCCACTTT
NA | TRBJ2-5 | TRBV14 | NA | CASSQDRRLAGHRAQYF | TGTGCCAGCAGCCAAGATCGTCGACTAGCCGGGCACAGGGCCCAGTACTTC
NA | TRBJ1-4 | TRBV5-1 | NA | CASSLAPHATNEKLFF | TGCGCCAGCAGCTTGGCCCCCCATGCAACTAATGAAAAACTGTTTTTT
TRBD1 | TRBJ1-5 | TRBV19 | NA | CASSGQVMQPQHF | TGTGCCAGTAGCGGACAGGTAATGCAGCCCCAGCATTTT
NA | TRBJ2-1 | TRBV7-6 | NA | CASSLYDRLWDEQFF | TGTGCCAGCAGCTTATATGACCGTCTTTGGGATGAGCAGTTCTTC
NA | TRBJ2-3 | TRBV4-3 | NA | CASSQTVISTDTQYF | TGCGCCAGCAGCCAAACGGTCATTAGCACAGATACGCAGTATTTT
NA | TRBJ1-5 | TRBV19 | NA | CASSMWGRSNQPQHF | TGTGCCAGTAGTATGTGGGGCCGTAGCAATCAGCCCCAGCATTTT
NA | TRBJ1-5 | TRBV19 | NA | CASIEHRDSNQPQHF | TGTGCCAGTATTGAACACAGGGATAGCAATCAGCCCCAGCATTTT
NA | TRBJ2-2 | TRBV9 | NA | CASSTLSGADTGELFF | TGTGCCAGCAGCACTCTCTCGGGGGCTGACACCGGGGAGCTGTTTTTT
NA | TRBJ1-1 | TRBV21-1 | few | CASSNRRGVPEAFF | TGTGCCAGCAGCAATCGTCGCGGGGTCCCTGAAGCTTTCTTT
NA | TRBJ2-7 | TRBV6-5 | once | CASSYSTRGEQYF | TGTGCCAGCAGTTACTCGACCCGGGGCGAGCAGTACTTC
TRBD2 | TRBJ2-3 | TRBV7-9 | NA | CASSFRSGGIGTDTQYF | TGTGCCAGCAGCTTCCGGTCGGGGGGGATTGGGACAGATACGCAGTATTTT
NA | TRBJ2-6 | TRBV9 | NA | CASSVGSGANVLTF | TGTGCCAGCAGCGTTGGCTCTGGGGCCAACGTCCTGACTTTC
NA | TRBJ1-2 | TRBV7-9 | NA | CASSLAPGSNGYTF | TGTGCCAGCAGCTTAGCACCCGGGTCGAATGGCTACACCTTC
NA | TRBJ1-4 | TRBV4-3 | NA | CASSQEQRPAGEKLFF | TGCGCCAGCAGCCAAGAACAGCGGCCGGCTGGTGAAAAACTGTTTTTT
NA | TRBJ1-2 | TRBV7-8 | NA | CAIDPMDRNGYTF | TGTGCCATAGATCCGATGGACAGAAATGGCTACACCTTC
NA | TRBJ1-1 | TRBV27 | NA | CASSVGHFNTEAFF | TGTGCCAGCAGTGTAGGACACTTTAACACTGAAGCTTTCTTT
NA | TRBJ2-5 | TRBV4-3 | NA | CASSQGAHGETQYF | TGCGCCAGCAGCCAAGGGGCCCACGGGGAGACCCAGTACTTC
TRBD1 | TRBJ1-1 | TRBV27 | NA | CASSLQGLVTEAFF | TGTGCCAGCAGCCTACAGGGGCTAGTAACTGAAGCTTTCTTT
TRBD2 | TRBJ2-1 | TRBV19 | NA | CASTLAGGAAEQFF | TGTGCCAGTACCTTAGCGGGGGGGGCCGCTGAGCAGTTCTTC
NA | TRBJ2-2 | TRBV7-9 | NA | CASSQESTGELFF | TGTGCCAGCAGCCAAGAATCCACCGGGGAGCTGTTTTTT
TRBD1 | TRBJ1-2 | TRBV11-2 | once | CASSSGKTGNYGYTF | TGTGCCAGCAGCTCAGGAAAGACAGGGAACTATGGCTACACCTTC